The clone carrying this T cell receptor beta chain was counted many times. The antigen is undetermined. At one end, the junction sequence differs from germline, possibly due to a read error. This sample's time point: sample taken at primary tumor resection. Patients with untreated early-stage non-small cell lung cancer, numbering some 72, were the donors. TCRs were sequenced from unsorted whole RNA of tumor, nontumor lung or PBMC. This sample was included in a study of spatial heterogeneity in lung cancer. Background on the study: More beta-chain than alpha-chain sequences were consistently detected.

Study-level results: Mutation counts in tumors were tracked by counts of expanded intratumoral alpha and beta TCRs.

The CDR3 loop spans 16 amino acids. Germline CDR1 reads LGHDT; CDR2 reads YNNKEL (reference sequence). TCRdb processed the 5' RACE reads anew with MiXCR; each CDR3 protein has one entry. The data contain about 9,000 distinct CDR3 sequences, just under 6.5% of them singletons. The sample consisted of lung tumor tissue, taken at surgery. The TCR originated in a male donor with early-stage non-small cell lung cancer. J is TRBJ1-4 and V is TRBV3-1; 7 bases are a match to TRBD1. CDR3 sequence reads: CASTQGTARGHGKLFF. CDR3 nucleotide sequence: TGTGCCAGCACCCAAGGGACAGCCAGAGGACATGGGAAACTGTTTTTT.